Listed below are T cell receptor beta chains from one sample, sequenced in a study of shared clonotypes between healthy human individuals. Generated by immunoSEQ multiplex PCR, the TCRdb table keeps only in-frame clones and is missing some. The sample has about 690,000 clones, roughly 88% seen once; the top ten hold more than 30%. Sequenced input: memory CD8+ T cells from PBMCs. The source of these receptors is a man younger than 35 in good health. Some clones in this sample may be carry-over from other donors' samples. CDR3s include the opening cysteine and the closing phenylalanine or tryptophan. The D gene is left open where the match is weak. The size field is filled for only some rows; it gives once, few, many or a size class.

clone_size: NA
d_call: NA
j_call: TRBJ1-2
v_call: TRBV28
cdr3_nt: TGTGCCAGCAGTTTTCGGGGGCGGACAGTCTATGGCTACACCTTC
cdr3_aa: CASSFRGRTVYGYTF

clone_size: NA
d_call: NA
j_call: TRBJ2-7
v_call: TRBV27
cdr3_nt: TGTGCCAGCAGTTTAGGTAGGACCTACGAGCAGTACTTC
cdr3_aa: CASSLGRTYEQYF

clone_size: NA
d_call: NA
j_call: TRBJ2-5
v_call: TRBV9
cdr3_nt: TGTGCCAGCAGCGATGGCCTCCAAGAGACCCAGTACTTC
cdr3_aa: CASSDGLQETQYF

clone_size: many
d_call: NA
j_call: TRBJ1-1
v_call: TRBV30
cdr3_nt: TGTGCCTGGAGTGTAATGGAGAACACTGAAGCTTTCTTT
cdr3_aa: CAWSVMENTEAFF

clone_size: NA
d_call: TRBD2
j_call: TRBJ2-1
v_call: TRBV2
cdr3_nt: TGTGCCAGCAGTGAGGGTAGGACTAGCGGCTACAATGAGCAGTTCTTC
cdr3_aa: CASSEGRTSGYNEQFF

clone_size: NA
d_call: NA
j_call: TRBJ1-3
v_call: TRBV19
cdr3_nt: TGTGCCAGTAGTATAGGTACGACAGGAAACACCATATATTTT
cdr3_aa: CASSIGTTGNTIYF

clone_size: NA
d_call: TRBD1
j_call: TRBJ1-5
v_call: TRBV7-2
cdr3_nt: TGTGCCAGCAGCTTAGCGCTTGCAGGGGGCGTCAATCAGCCCCAGCATTTT
cdr3_aa: CASSLALAGGVNQPQHF

clone_size: NA
d_call: TRBD1
j_call: TRBJ1-4
v_call: TRBV18
cdr3_nt: TGTGCCAGCTCACCACAGGGGGCCACTAATGAAAAACTGTTTTTT
cdr3_aa: CASSPQGATNEKLFF

clone_size: NA
d_call: NA
j_call: TRBJ1-1
v_call: TRBV9
cdr3_nt: TGTGCCAGCAGCGCGGACGGGATGAACACTGAAGCTTTCTTT
cdr3_aa: CASSADGMNTEAFF

clone_size: NA
d_call: TRBD1
j_call: TRBJ1-5
v_call: TRBV10-2
cdr3_nt: TGCGCCAGCAGTGGACCTTTGACAGGGGGTAATCAGCCCCAGCATTTT
cdr3_aa: CASSGPLTGGNQPQHF

clone_size: NA
d_call: TRBD1
j_call: TRBJ2-1
v_call: TRBV6-4
cdr3_nt: TGTGCCAGCAGTGACGTGCCGGGACAGGGGGACAATGAGCAGTTCTTC
cdr3_aa: CASSDVPGQGDNEQFF

clone_size: NA
d_call: NA
j_call: TRBJ1-2
v_call: TRBV29-1
cdr3_nt: TGCAGCGTTGATGAGGGGTTAAACTATGGCTACACCTTC
cdr3_aa: CSVDEGLNYGYTF

clone_size: NA
d_call: NA
j_call: TRBJ2-3
v_call: TRBV27
cdr3_nt: TGTGCCAGCACTCGACGGGGCTACCCAGATACGCAGTATTTT
cdr3_aa: CASTRRGYPDTQYF

clone_size: NA
d_call: TRBD1
j_call: TRBJ1-3
v_call: TRBV27
cdr3_nt: TGTGCCAGCAGTTCCGACAGGGGTGGTGGAAACACCATATATTTT
cdr3_aa: CASSSDRGGGNTIYF

clone_size: NA
d_call: TRBD2
j_call: TRBJ2-1
v_call: TRBV15
cdr3_nt: TGTGCCACCAGCAGGGGCTCTAGCGGGGCCTACAATGAGCAGTTCTTC
cdr3_aa: CATSRGSSGAYNEQFF

clone_size: NA
d_call: NA
j_call: TRBJ2-2
v_call: TRBV4-1
cdr3_nt: TGCGCCAGCAGCCAAGACCGCCCGGGTCGGACCGGGGAGCTGTTTTTT
cdr3_aa: CASSQDRPGRTGELFF